The clone carrying this TCR beta chain was seen many times. Adaptor-ligated barcode primers were used to amplify TRBV12-4/TRBJ1-2 clonotypes. One entry per CDR3 protein results from TCRdb running MiXCR on the multiplex PCR reads. The table has about 920 distinct CDR3 sequences, over 7.5% seen once. The CDR3 is 14 residues long. V dropped 6 bases and J dropped 6; count of bases not matched to a gene: 10. This clonotype was obtained from a female donor with breast cancer. This chain links TRBV12-3 or TRBV12-4 with TRBJ1-2; 7 bases match TRBD1. The material sequenced was naive CD4+ T cells sorted from blood. Subset defined: naive CD4+ T cells, CD4+CD45RA+CD25-. DNA for the CDR3: TGTGCCAGCAGCCTCGTAATGACAGGGAATGGCTACACCTTC. This codes for CASSLVMTGNGYTF.